The 32 T cell receptor beta chains reported below all come from one sample, sequenced in a study of shared clonotypes between healthy human individuals. Using immunoSEQ multiplex PCR, the repertoire was profiled, and TCRdb retains in-frame clones only, with some absent. Counted here are approximately 2.5 million clones, approximately 90% occurring once; the ten biggest clones make up over 0.12%. The sequenced material came from naive CD4+ T cells sorted from blood. Subset reported: CD45RA+ positively selected. The receptor source for this set is a man younger than 35 in good health.

This clone was observed a few times. This same CDR3 is encoded by further DNA sequences in the sample. CDR3 in amino acids: CASSWKDTQYF. The CDR3 DNA reads TGTGCCAGCAGTTGGAAAGATACGCAGTATTTT. The chain combines TRBV6-5 with TRBJ2-3; no clear D. CDR1 is MNHEY and CDR2 is SVGAGI in the germline V gene. Trimming took off 4 bases at V and 5 bases at J, with 4 bases between the two ends. This CDR3 is 11 amino acids long.

The chain has TRBV7-9 and TRBJ2-7; maybe TRBD1 (6 bases). Germline V gene sequence: CDR1 SEHNR, CDR2 FQNEAQ (reference sequence). The CDR3 spans 16 residues. V lost 5 bases and J lost 0, with 17 bases in between. The DNA for the CDR3 is TGTGCCAGCAGCCCGACGATGGCAGGGGCCTCCTACGAGCAGTACTTC. This codes for CASSPTMAGASYEQYF. Variable domain in full (rest from reference TRBV7-9 and TRBJ2-7): DTGVSQNPRHKITKRGQNVTFRCDPISEHNRLYWYRQTLGQGPEFLTYFQNEAQLEKSRLLSDRFSAERPKGSFSTLEIQRTEQGDSAMYLCASSPTMAGASYEQYFGPGTRLTVT.

The rearrangement uses TRBV20-1 and TRBJ1-6, with no clear D. Germline V CDR1 and CDR2: DFQATT, SNEGSKA (reference sequence). The CDR3 is 11 amino acids. Trimming removed 2 bases from V and 10 bases from J, with 6 bases in between. The CDR3 loop is CSARPGSPLHF. CDR3 in DNA: TGCAGTGCTAGACCTGGGTCACCCCTCCACTTT.

The gene calls are TRBV30 and TRBJ1-4; no clear D gene. The V end lost 4 bases, the J end lost 5 bases, and 5 bases lay between the germline ends. The CDR3 sequence is 11 residues long. Per the germline V gene, CDR1 is GTSNPN and CDR2 is SVGIG (reference sequence). CDR3 nucleotides: TGTGCCTGGATGAGAAATGAAAAACTGTTTTTT. It translates to CAWMRNEKLFF.

The rearrangement links TRBV11-2 to TRBJ1-1; tentative D call: TRBD1 (5 bases). The CDR3 runs to 15 residues. CDR1 and CDR2 (germline): SGHAT, FQNNGV. Trimming took off 1 base at V and 6 bases at J, with 15 bases between the two ends. The CDR3 nucleotides are TGTGCCAGCAGCTTAGTCGGGCAGGGAAGGGCTGAAGCTTTCTTT. Amino acid sequence: CASSLVGQGRAEAFF.

The chain links TRBV18 to TRBJ2-1; no firm D call. The CDR3 extends over 16 amino acids. Trimming removed 0 bases at V and 0 bases at J, with 9 bases between. Germline V gene lookup returns CDR1 KGHSH and CDR2 LQKENI. Here the CDR3 DNA reads TGTGCCAGCTCACCACCTGCCCAAGCCTCCTACAATGAGCAGTTCTTC. Translated, it gives CASSPPAQASYNEQFF.

This chain uses TRBV18 with TRBJ2-7, with 10 nucleotides matching TRBD1. The CDR3 extends over 15 amino acids. V shed 5 bases and J 6 bases; nucleotides not matched to a gene: 10. The germline V gene encodes CDR1 KGHSH and CDR2 LQKENI. The CDR3 DNA is TGTGCCAGCTCATTCGGGACAGGGGCTTCCACCGAGCAGTACTTC. This codes for CASSFGTGASTEQYF.

The chain is built from TRBV30 and TRBJ2-1; 14 positions match TRBD2. The ends lost 1 base at V and 6 bases at J; junction bases unmatched: 5. The CDR3 loop spans 16 amino acids. CDR1 is GTSNPN and CDR2 is SVGIG in the germline V gene (reference sequence). The CDR3, as DNA: TGTGCCTGGAGTGGGACTAGCGGGAGGATTGGCAATGAGCAGTTCTTC. Its translation: CAWSGTSGRIGNEQFF.

Here the CDR3 reads CASSRDGGTQYF. CDR3 nucleotide sequence: TGTGCCAGCAGCCGCGACGGGGGGACCCAGTACTTC. The chain employs TRBV6-5 and TRBJ2-5; perhaps TRBD2 as D (6 bases). V lost 6 bases to trimming and J lost 7 bases, with 12 bases between them. The CDR3 totals 12 residues. The germline gives CDR1 MNHEY, CDR2 SVGAGI.

To note about this clone: This specimen includes other DNA sequences encoding the same CDR3. The genes are TRBV7-9 and TRBJ2-5; D gene uncertain. Germline V gene lookup returns CDR1 SEHNR and CDR2 FQNEAQ (reference sequence). The CDR3 is 11 amino acids. V was shortened by 5 bases and J by 4 bases, with 5 bases between the two germline ends. The CDR3 nucleotides are TGTGCCAGCAGCGAAAGAGAGACCCAGTACTTC. Translating gives CASSERETQYF.

Details on this clone: This CDR3 is also generated by other DNA sequences in the sample. The gene calls are TRBV6-5 and TRBJ2-7; the match to TRBD1 covers 10 bases. Germline V CDR1 and CDR2: MNHEY, SVGAGI. The J segment lost 3 bases and the V segment lost 5 bases, leaving 4 bases of the junction unmatched. This CDR3 region has 14 residues. The CDR3 is CASSKGQGGYEQYF. CDR3 sequence (DNA): TGTGCCAGCAGTAAAGGACAGGGGGGCTACGAGCAGTACTTC.

V usage is TRBV6-5 and J usage is TRBJ1-2; D possibly corresponds to TRBD1 (5 bases). Trimming stripped 6 bases from V and 7 bases from J, with 18 bases between. CDR1 and CDR2 (germline): MNHEY, SVGAGI. This CDR3 has 14 amino acids. CDR3 DNA: TGTGCCAGCAGAGAGCCGGCAGGGAGTGGTGGCTACACCTTC. It is translated as CASREPAGSGGYTF.

The chain couples TRBV2 to TRBJ2-7; D could derive from TRBD1 or TRBD2 (5 bases each). Trimming cost V 7 bases and J 3 bases, with 13 bases left between them. The CDR3 is made up of 13 amino acids. Germline values: CDR1 SNHLY, CDR2 FYNNEI. CDR3 in DNA: TGTGCCAGCAAGTTGGGACCGGGCTACGAGCAGTACTTC. Translating it yields CASKLGPGYEQYF.

Note on this clone: Within the sample, other DNA sequences also encode this same CDR3. V is TRBV6-1 and J is TRBJ2-7; D not certain. The CDR3 runs to 11 residues. Germline-derived CDR1 and CDR2 are MNHNS and SASEGT. V was cut by 7 bases and J by 3 bases, with 7 bases left in between. As DNA, the CDR3 is TGTGCCAGCACGAGAGACTACGAGCAGTACTTC. Protein: CASTRDYEQYF.

The genes are TRBV28 and TRBJ2-7, with TRBD1 matching over 12 bases. The germline V gene has CDR1 MDHEN and CDR2 SYDVKM. Germline trimming cut 6 bases from V and 5 bases from J; bases unmatched to any gene: 11. The CDR3 length is 16 residues. The CDR3 coding sequence is TGTGCCAGCAGCCCTGGGACAGGGGGCGCGTCAAACGAGCAGTACTTC. Protein product: CASSPGTGGASNEQYF.

This chain connects TRBV6-5 to TRBJ1-1; D unresolved. Germline CDR1 MNHEY, CDR2 SVGAGI. The CDR3 runs 12 residues. Between the trimmed V and J ends, which lost 11 bases and 2 bases, there was a span of 12 bases. CDR3 loop: CAVFTGNTEAFF. CDR3 in DNA: TGTGCCGTCTTTACTGGTAACACTGAAGCTTTCTTT.

Only a few counts were recorded for this clone. This chain uses TRBV7-2 with TRBJ1-1; 10 nucleotides align to TRBD1. The CDR3 length is 15 residues. Germline lookup yields CDR1 SGHTA and CDR2 FQGNSA. With 4 bases clipped from V and 5 bases from J, the junction kept 7 bases outside the gene matches. CDR3 in amino acids: CASSSSDRGRTEAFF. The CDR3 nucleotides read TGTGCCAGCAGCTCCTCGGACAGGGGGAGAACTGAAGCTTTCTTT.

J is TRBJ2-3 and V is TRBV10-3; 13 bases fit TRBD2. The CDR3 contains 17 residues. V was pared by 6 bases and J by 0 bases, with 6 bases of the junction left unmatched. Germline assignment: CDR1 ENHRY and CDR2 SYGVKD. CDR3 nucleotide sequence: TGTGCCATCAGCTTGGGACTAGCGGGACCCAGCACAGATACGCAGTATTTT. Translating it yields CAISLGLAGPSTDTQYF.

This clone was detected only once. The rearrangement links TRBV11-3 to TRBJ2-3; D call uncertain. With 3 bases removed from V and 4 bases from J, the gap between germline ends came to 14 bases. The CDR3 is made up of 15 amino acids. Per germline, CDR1 SGHNT and CDR2 YENEEA. In nucleotides, the CDR3 is TGTGCCAGCAGCTTGGATGGGATTACCGCAGATACGCAGTATTTT. Amino acid sequence: CASSLDGITADTQYF. The whole variable domain, remainder taken from reference TRBV11-3 and TRBJ2-3, is EAGVVQSPRYKIIEKKQPVAFWCNPISGHNTLYWYLQNLGQGPELLIRYENEEAVDDSQLPKDRFSAERLKGVDSTLKIQPAELGDSAVYLCASSLDGITADTQYFGPGTRLTVL.

The CDR3 DNA is TGTGCCAGCAGTCCTGGGGGGATTTACAATGAGCAGTTCTTC. Protein sequence: CASSPGGIYNEQFF. This rearrangement joins TRBV6-5 to TRBJ2-1; TRBD2 might be the D (6 bases). The germline V and J ends were trimmed by 5 bases and 4 bases, with 12 bases remaining between them. Germline V lookup: CDR1 MNHEY, CDR2 SVGAGI. The CDR3 consists of 14 residues.

This clone was seen once. The CDR3 is CASSKGGDVDNQPQHF. As DNA, the CDR3 is TGTGCCAGCAGCAAAGGGGGGGATGTGGACAATCAGCCCCAGCATTTT. The chain carries TRBV21-1 and TRBJ1-5. TRBV21-1 is described as a pseudogene. The CDR3 consists of 16 residues.

Of note for this clone: Within the sample, other DNA sequences also encode this same CDR3. The chain combines TRBV6-5 with TRBJ2-7; 8 nucleotides align to TRBD2. Per the germline V gene, CDR1 is MNHEY and CDR2 is SVGAGI. The length of the CDR3 is 14 residues. V lost 6 bases and J lost 0; bases outside the gene matches: 4. The CDR3 sequence: CASRRGGPSYEQYF. As DNA, the CDR3 is TGTGCCAGCAGACGCGGGGGGCCCTCCTACGAGCAGTACTTC.

The J gene is TRBJ2-7, the V gene TRBV7-2; 8 bases align to TRBD1. The CDR3 runs to 14 residues. J gave up 10 bases and V 5 bases, and 13 bases lay outside the gene matches. Germline V lookup: CDR1 SGHTA, CDR2 FQGNSA. CDR3 amino acids: CASSLGIGQGRQYF. The CDR3 DNA is TGTGCCAGCAGCCTTGGGATAGGACAGGGACGACAGTACTTC. Based on the CDR3 plus reference TRBV7-2 and TRBJ2-7, the full variable domain is GAGVSQSPSNKVTEKGKDVELRCDPISGHTALYWYRQSLGQGLEFLIYFQGNSAPDKSGLPSDRFSAERTGGSVSTLTIQRTQQEDSAVYLCASSLGIGQGRQYFGPGTRLTVT.

This chain uses TRBV5-1 with TRBJ1-2, with D maybe TRBD1 (5 bases). Germline values: CDR1 SGHRS, CDR2 YFSETQ. The CDR3 spans 12 residues. V lost 4 bases and J 8 bases, leaving 12 bases between the germline ends. The CDR3 loop is CASSPGTEGYTF. In nucleotides, the CDR3 is TGCGCCAGCAGCCCGGGGACGGAGGGCTACACCTTC.

A single count supports this clone. The germline gene is not matched at one end of the junction; a read error may be the cause. This sequence joins TRBV10-2 and TRBJ1-1; the D is unclear. The CDR3 has 14 amino acids. Germline V gene lookup returns CDR1 WSHSY and CDR2 SAAADI. The CDR3 here is CTSRRESMNTEAFF. The CDR3 bases are TGCACCAGCAGACGGGAGTCCATGAACACTGAAGCTTTCTTT.

The chain uses TRBV18 and TRBJ2-7, with 7 nucleotides matching TRBD1. Germline V gene data show CDR1 as KGHSH and CDR2 as LQKENI. Germline trimming cut 6 bases from V and 6 bases from J; bases unmatched to any gene: 17. There are 16 residues in the CDR3. As DNA, the CDR3 is TGTGCCAGCTCGCCGCTTGTACAGCAGGGGGTGGGCGAGCAGTACTTC. Amino acid sequence: CASSPLVQQGVGEQYF.

This chain links TRBV5-8 with TRBJ2-7; perhaps TRBD1 as D (5 bases). The CDR3 is 15 residues long. CDR1 SGHTS and CDR2 YDEGEE come from the germline V gene. Trimming pared 2 bases from V and 0 bases from J, leaving 12 bases between. The CDR3 reads CASSFRVPLSYEQYF. The DNA of the CDR3 is TGTGCCAGCAGCTTCAGGGTGCCCCTCTCCTACGAGCAGTACTTC.

This rearrangement joins TRBV4-3 to TRBJ2-3, with no clear D. The CDR3 is made up of 17 amino acids. Per germline, CDR1 LGHNA and CDR2 YSLEER. V lost 0 bases to trimming and J lost 7 bases, with 20 bases between them. The CDR3 loop is CASSQDLSVSASNTQYF. CDR3 nucleotide sequence: TGCGCCAGCAGCCAAGATCTGTCAGTTTCGGCCAGCAATACGCAGTATTTT.

The V and J genes are TRBV6-5 and TRBJ1-1, with 7 bases fitting TRBD1. This CDR3 contains 14 residues. From germline, CDR1 is MNHEY and CDR2 SVGAGI. Losses at the gene ends were 7 bases for V and 1 base for J; bases not matched to a gene: 6. The CDR3 reads CASTHGQANTEAFF. The CDR3 coding sequence is TGTGCCAGCACCCATGGACAGGCGAACACTGAAGCTTTCTTT.

This clone was observed once. This chain uses TRBV13 with TRBJ2-1; 8 bases align to TRBD2. Looked up from germline, CDR1 is PRHDT and CDR2 is FYEKMQ (reference sequence). The CDR3 has 16 residues. J gave up 3 bases and V 3 bases, and 7 bases lay outside the gene matches. CDR3 sequence: CASSFLLADIYNEQFF. CDR3 in DNA: TGTGCCAGCAGCTTTTTACTAGCGGACATCTACAATGAGCAGTTCTTC. Using reference TRBV13 and TRBJ2-1 for the parts outside the CDR3, the full variable domain is AAGVIQSPRHLIKEKRETATLKCYPIPRHDTVYWYQQGPGQDPQFLISFYEKMQSDKGSIPDRFSAQQFSDYHSELNMSSLELGDSALYFCASSFLLADIYNEQFFGPGTRLTVL.

The chain is built from TRBV10-3 and TRBJ1-1; no reliable D call. This CDR3 is 15 amino acids long. The germline V and J ends were trimmed by 0 bases and 1 base, with 9 bases remaining between them. Germline V gene lookup returns CDR1 ENHRY and CDR2 SYGVKD. CDR3 nucleotide sequence: TGTGCCATCAGTGAGTCAAAAGAACGGAACACTGAAGCTTTCTTT. Translated: CAISESKERNTEAFF.

The CDR3 sequence is CASSSRLVAEQYF. CDR3 DNA sequence: TGTGCCAGCAGTTCCCGACTAGTCGCTGAGCAGTACTTC. The gene calls are TRBV6-6 and TRBJ2-7, with TRBD2 as a possible D gene (6 bases). Per germline, CDR1 MNHNY and CDR2 SVGAGI (reference sequence). V was cut by 4 bases and J by 7 bases, with 14 bases left in between. The CDR3 runs 13 residues.